This T cell receptor beta chain was documented in a study of blood T cells in healthy people across ages. A second PCR, run for about 7 to 11 cycles, used a sample-barcoded 5' primer plus a J-beta primer mix. MiXCR was run by TCRdb on the 5' RACE reads, yielding one entry per CDR3 protein. This table has about 830,000 distinct CDR3 sequences, less than 80% appearing once. Study results and limitations: Samples with more naive T cells showed higher observed beta diversity. Aged donors had fewer naive CD4+ cells and lower diversity than long-lived donors.

To note about this clonotype: Its antigen is undetermined.

V was trimmed by 3 bases and J by 1 base, leaving 13 bases between them. Per germline, CDR1 SGHTA and CDR2 FQGTGA. The CDR3 covers 16 residues. V gene TRBV7-3 combines with J gene TRBJ2-1; D is perhaps TRBD1 (5 bases). The specimen sequenced was blood. The sequence derives from a man in his thirties or forties in good health. The chain's CDR3 is CASSFAGPSSYNEQFF. The CDR3, as DNA: TGTGCCAGCAGCTTTGCAGGGCCCTCTTCCTACAATGAGCAGTTCTTC.